This T cell receptor beta chain was obtained from a study of T cell responses to AZD1222 COVID-19 vaccine. Here immunoSEQ multiplex PCR was the method, and the copy in TCRdb shows in-frame clones only, minus some. The sample shows about 94,000 clones, 85% of them seen only once. There are 13 residues in the CDR3. V was clipped by 5 bases and J by 0 bases, with 5 bases between them. CDR1 is LNHDA and CDR2 is SQIVND in the germline V gene (reference sequence). The gene calls are TRBV19 and TRBJ1-3, with D uncertain. This receptor was identified in an adult who received the AZD1222 COVID-19 vaccine. This material consisted of peripheral blood, taken 28 days after the second AZD1222 dose. As DNA, the CDR3 is TGTGCCAGTAGTTACTTCTCTGGAAACACCATATATTTT. Translating gives CASSYFSGNTIYF.